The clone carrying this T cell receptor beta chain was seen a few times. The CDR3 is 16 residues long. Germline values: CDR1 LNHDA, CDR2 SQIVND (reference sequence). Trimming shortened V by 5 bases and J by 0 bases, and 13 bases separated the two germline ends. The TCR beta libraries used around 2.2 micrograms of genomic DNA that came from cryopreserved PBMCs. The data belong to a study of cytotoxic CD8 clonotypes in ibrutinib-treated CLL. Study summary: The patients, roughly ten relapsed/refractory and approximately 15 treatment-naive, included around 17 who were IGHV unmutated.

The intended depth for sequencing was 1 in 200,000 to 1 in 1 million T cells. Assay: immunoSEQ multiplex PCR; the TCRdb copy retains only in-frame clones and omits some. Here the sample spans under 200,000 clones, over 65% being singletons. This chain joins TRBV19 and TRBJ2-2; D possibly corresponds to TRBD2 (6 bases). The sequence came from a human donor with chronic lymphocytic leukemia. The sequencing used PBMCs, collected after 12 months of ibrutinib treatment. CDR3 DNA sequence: TGTGCCAGTAGTCCGCCAGGGAGGACGAACACCGGGGAGCTGTTTTTT. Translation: CASSPPGRTNTGELFF.